A single sample gave rise to the 31 T cell receptor beta chains below, sequenced in a study of technical replicates of blood from a few donors. The assay was immunoSEQ multiplex PCR, and TCRdb's table has in-frame clones only and misses some. Of roughly 80,000 clones listed, roughly 94% are singletons. Specimen: T cells isolated from PBMCs. The receptors originated from a human donor in good health.

V is TRBV27 and J is TRBJ2-7; D uncertain. The germline V and J ends were trimmed by 5 bases and 0 bases, with 14 bases remaining between them. CDR3 length: 15 amino acids. CDR1 and CDR2 (germline): MNHEY, SMNVEV (reference sequence). The CDR3 sequence is CASSLSFGLSYEQYF. CDR3 coding DNA: TGTGCCAGCAGTCTCTCCTTTGGCCTCTCCTACGAGCAGTACTTC.

V usage is TRBV19 and J usage is TRBJ2-5, with a weak D call TRBD1 (6 bases). The CDR3 is 15 residues long. The germline gives CDR1 LNHDA, CDR2 SQIVND (reference sequence). The V gene lost 3 bases and the J gene lost 4 bases, with 15 bases spanning the gap. The CDR3 protein is CASSINKQGLETQYF. The CDR3, as DNA: TGTGCCAGTAGTATCAACAAACAGGGTTTAGAGACCCAGTACTTC.

The count of this clone is one. The J gene is TRBJ1-1, the V gene TRBV5-4; D not certain. The CDR3 has 14 residues. In germline, CDR1 is SGHNT, CDR2 YYREEE (reference sequence). Trimming shortened V by 0 bases and J by 4 bases, and 10 bases separated the two germline ends. The CDR3 region is CASSLAQGVTEAFF. For the CDR3, the DNA is TGTGCCAGCAGCTTGGCGCAAGGAGTCACTGAAGCTTTCTTT.

This clone was counted a single time. The gene calls are TRBV11-3 and TRBJ2-1; TRBD2 aligns across 10 bases. Germline assignment: CDR1 SGHNT and CDR2 YENEEA. J lost 7 bases, V lost 8 bases, and 5 bases had no gene match. The length of the CDR3 is 13 residues. CDR3 in DNA: TGTGCCAGCGGTACTAGCGGGAATAATGAGCAGTTCTTC. Its protein is CASGTSGNNEQFF.

The V gene is TRBV2, the J gene TRBJ2-7; 13 bases agree with TRBD2. This CDR3 is 15 amino acids long. Germline V gene lookup returns CDR1 SNHLY and CDR2 FYNNEI. After removal of 6 bases from V and 5 bases from J, the junction contained 7 bases not matched to a gene. In DNA, the CDR3 is TGTGCCAGCAGCCGGATGACTAGCGGGAGGAACGAGCAGTACTTC. Its protein is CASSRMTSGRNEQYF.

This chain links TRBV6-4 with TRBJ2-3, with TRBD2 matching over 8 bases. J gave up 4 bases and V 0 bases, and 9 bases lay outside the gene matches. The CDR3 consists of 17 residues. In germline, CDR1 is MRHNA, CDR2 SNTAGT. The CDR3 DNA reads TGTGCCAGCAGTGACTCAACTAGCGGAGGGGGGTCAGATACGCAGTATTTT. Its protein is CASSDSTSGGGSDTQYF.

There are a few counts of this clone. V gene TRBV6-5 combines with J gene TRBJ2-1; D remains unclear. Between the trimmed V and J ends, which lost 2 bases and 6 bases, there was a span of 14 bases. CDR3 length: 15 residues. The germline gives CDR1 MNHEY, CDR2 SVGAGI. The CDR3 here is CASSYARSVLNEQFF. The CDR3 region has the DNA TGTGCCAGCAGTTACGCGCGATCGGTTCTCAATGAGCAGTTCTTC.

The chain links TRBV7-9 to TRBJ2-3, with D possibly being TRBD2 (5 bases). The CDR3 loop spans 15 amino acids. Germline loops: CDR1 SEHNR, CDR2 FQNEAQ (reference sequence). V lost 1 base, J lost 2 bases, and 10 bases lay in between. CDR3 protein: CASSLVRAATDTQYF. DNA for the CDR3: TGTGCCAGCAGCTTAGTGAGGGCCGCCACAGATACGCAGTATTTT. Complete variable domain (other parts from reference TRBV7-9 and TRBJ2-3): DTGVSQNPRHKITKRGQNVTFRCDPISEHNRLYWYRQTLGQGPEFLTYFQNEAQLEKSRLLSDRFSAERPKGSFSTLEIQRTEQGDSAMYLCASSLVRAATDTQYFGPGTRLTVL.

The chain couples TRBV27 to TRBJ1-1; unclear D gene. The V end was cut by 3 bases, the J end by 8 bases, with 16 bases between. CDR3 length: 14 amino acids. Germline lookup yields CDR1 MNHEY and CDR2 SMNVEV (reference sequence). In DNA form, the CDR3 reads TGTGCCAGCAGTTTTCAACCCCAAACCCTAGAAGCTTTCTTT. Its translation: CASSFQPQTLEAFF.

This chain links TRBV29-1 with TRBJ1-2; 9 bases map to TRBD1. Per germline, CDR1 SQVTM and CDR2 ANQGSEA. The CDR3 is 12 amino acids. V was clipped by 7 bases and J by 7 bases; unmatched bases: 7. This CDR3 is CSATTGGPGYTF. The CDR3 DNA sequence: TGCAGCGCCACGACAGGGGGGCCTGGCTACACCTTC. Full variable domain (outside the CDR3, taken from reference TRBV29-1 and TRBJ1-2): SAVISQKPSRDICQRGTSLTIQCQVDSQVTMMFWYRQQPGQSLTLIATANQGSEATYESGFVIDKFPISRPNLTFSTLTVSNMSPEDSSIYLCSATTGGPGYTFGSGTRLTVV.

In this sample, this clone turned up once. The chain combines TRBV29-1 with TRBJ2-7; D unresolved. CDR1 SQVTM and CDR2 ANQGSEA come from the germline V gene. V shed 2 bases and J shed 3 bases, with 5 bases lying between them. This CDR3 comprises 11 residues. This chain's CDR3 is CSVETVYEQYF. In nucleotides, the CDR3 is TGCAGCGTTGAAACAGTCTACGAGCAGTACTTC.

The chain couples TRBV6-5 to TRBJ1-5; weak D call: TRBD1 (5 bases). The CDR3 is made up of 14 amino acids. Trimming took 6 bases from V and 6 from J, leaving 15 bases between them. The germline CDR1 and CDR2 sequences are MNHEY and SVGAGI. The CDR3 region has the DNA TGTGCCAGCAGCCATGCGACGGGGGTTCAGCCCCAGCATTTT. It is translated as CASSHATGVQPQHF.

The chain couples TRBV7-6 to TRBJ1-5; possible D gene TRBD1, 6 bases. Germline-derived CDR1 and CDR2 are SGHVS and FNYEAQ. V was trimmed by 1 base and J by 4 bases, leaving 14 bases between them. CDR3 size: 16 residues. DNA of the CDR3: TGTGCCAGCAGCTTAGGAACTACAGGGTTAAATCAGCCCCAGCATTTT. Residues: CASSLGTTGLNQPQHF. The full variable domain, with the rest looked up from reference TRBV7-6 and TRBJ1-5, is GAGVSQSPRYKVTKRGQDVALRCDPISGHVSLYWYRQALGQGPEFLTYFNYEAQQDKSGLPNDRFSAERPEGSISTLTIQRTEQRDSAMYRCASSLGTTGLNQPQHFGDGTRLSIL.

The rearrangement links TRBV10-3 to TRBJ2-7; 7 bases are shared with TRBD2. V dropped 3 bases and J dropped 3; count of bases not matched to a gene: 5. The length of the CDR3 is 14 residues. Germline V gene data show CDR1 as ENHRY and CDR2 as SYGVKD. The chain's CDR3 is CAISDRTRGYEQYF. CDR3 bases: TGTGCCATCAGTGATCGGACTAGAGGCTACGAGCAGTACTTC.

The chain links TRBV7-3 to TRBJ2-2, with D maybe TRBD2 (6 bases). Germline CDR1 reads SGHTA; CDR2 reads FQGTGA. V was shortened by 5 bases and J by 1 base, with 8 bases between the two germline ends. The CDR3 is 14 amino acids. The CDR3 region is CASSRDLNTGELFF. The CDR3 region has the DNA TGTGCCAGCAGCAGGGACTTGAACACCGGGGAGCTGTTTTTT.

The chain links TRBV19 to TRBJ2-7, with 9 bases that match TRBD1. V lost 5 bases to trimming and J lost 7 bases; unmatched junction nucleotides: 9. CDR3 size: 14 residues. The V gene's germline CDR1 is LNHDA and CDR2 SQIVND (reference sequence). CDR3 loop: CASSRWDRVGEQYF. As DNA, the CDR3 is TGTGCCAGTAGTCGGTGGGACAGGGTCGGTGAGCAGTACTTC. Supplemented by reference TRBV19 and TRBJ2-7, the full variable domain reads DGGITQSPKYLFRKEGQNVTLSCEQNLNHDAMYWYRQDPGQGLRLIYYSQIVNDFQKGDIAEGYSVSREKKESFPLTVTSAQKNPTAFYLCASSRWDRVGEQYFGPGTRLTVT.

CDR3 region: CASSERNTGELFF. The CDR3 bases are TGTGCCAGTAGCGAGAGGAACACCGGGGAGCTGTTTTTT. J is TRBJ2-2 and V is TRBV19; D is uncertain. The CDR3 has 13 residues. Germline V gene lookup returns CDR1 LNHDA and CDR2 SQIVND (reference sequence). V lost 6 bases and J lost 1, with 6 bases in between.

The chain has TRBV19 and TRBJ2-7; TRBD2 agrees at 10 bases. The CDR3 runs 15 residues. The ends lost 1 base at V and 3 bases at J; junction bases unmatched: 3. Germline V lookup: CDR1 LNHDA, CDR2 SQIVND (reference sequence). The CDR3 spells CASSIVTSGLYEQYF. The CDR3, as DNA: TGTGCCAGTAGTATAGTGACTAGCGGGCTCTACGAGCAGTACTTC.

The V gene is TRBV19, the J gene TRBJ2-5, with 7 bases that match TRBD1. With 6 bases clipped from V and 3 bases from J, the junction kept 7 bases outside the gene matches. The germline gives CDR1 LNHDA, CDR2 SQIVND (reference sequence). This CDR3 is built from 14 residues. The CDR3 DNA follows: TGTGCCAGTAGGGGCCAGACAGGGAAAGAGACCCAGTACTTC. It specifies CASRGQTGKETQYF.

A word on this clone: The junction departs from germline at one end; a sequencing error may be responsible. V usage is TRBV7-9 and J usage is TRBJ2-7; 7 bases are a match to TRBD1. The CDR3 runs 16 residues. CDR1 is SEHNR and CDR2 is FQNEAQ in the germline V gene (reference sequence). CDR3 sequence reads: CASSLDLGTDSHEQYF. CDR3 nucleotides: TGTGCCAGCAGCTTAGACTTGGGGACAGACTCCCACGAGCAGTACTTC. The full variable domain, its missing parts supplied by reference TRBV7-9 and TRBJ2-7, is DTGVSQNPRHKITKRGQNVTFRCDPISEHNRLYWYRQTLGQGPEFLTYFQNEAQLEKSRLLSDRFSAERPKGSFSTLEIQRTEQGDSAMYLCASSLDLGTDSHEQYFGPGTRLTVT.

V gene TRBV7-2 combines with J gene TRBJ2-7; 8 bases agree with TRBD1. The CDR3 consists of 15 residues. J gave up 3 bases and V 3 bases, and 7 bases lay outside the gene matches. Germline-derived CDR1 and CDR2 are SGHTA and FQGNSA. CDR3 coding DNA: TGTGCCAGCAGCTTCCCGGGACAGGCAGTCTACGAGCAGTACTTC. Its translation is CASSFPGQAVYEQYF. The full variable domain, rest sourced from reference TRBV7-2 and TRBJ2-7, is GAGVSQSPSNKVTEKGKDVELRCDPISGHTALYWYRQSLGQGLEFLIYFQGNSAPDKSGLPSDRFSAERTGGSVSTLTIQRTQQEDSAVYLCASSFPGQAVYEQYFGPGTRLTVT.

This clone turned up a few times. The rearrangement joins TRBV19 to TRBJ2-7; 10 bases line up with TRBD2. Germline loops: CDR1 LNHDA, CDR2 SQIVND (reference sequence). The ends lost 0 bases at V and 2 bases at J; junction bases unmatched: 7. CDR3 length: 17 residues. CDR3 amino acids: CASSIDGASGSPYEQYF. The DNA for the CDR3 is TGTGCCAGTAGTATAGATGGGGCTAGCGGGAGCCCCTACGAGCAGTACTTC.

The chain recombines TRBV19 with TRBJ2-2; tentatively, D is TRBD1 (5 bases). The V end was cut by 8 bases, the J end by 1 base, with 11 bases between. Germline CDR1 is LNHDA and CDR2 is SQIVND (reference sequence). The CDR3 loop spans 14 amino acids. CDR3 DNA sequence: TGTGCCAGTGCGTTCCAGGGGAACACCGGGGAGCTGTTTTTT. Amino acid sequence: CASAFQGNTGELFF.

This clone was counted a single time. The V gene is TRBV19, the J gene TRBJ1-1; D not certain. V lost 7 bases and J 5 bases, leaving 17 bases between the germline ends. Germline V gives CDR1 LNHDA, CDR2 SQIVND (reference sequence). The CDR3 extends over 14 amino acids. CDR3: CASTDPGPLTEAFF. In nucleotides, the CDR3 is TGTGCCAGTACCGACCCTGGGCCCTTAACTGAAGCTTTCTTT. The whole variable domain, remainder taken from reference TRBV19 and TRBJ1-1, is DGGITQSPKYLFRKEGQNVTLSCEQNLNHDAMYWYRQDPGQGLRLIYYSQIVNDFQKGDIAEGYSVSREKKESFPLTVTSAQKNPTAFYLCASTDPGPLTEAFFGQGTRLTVV.

A few counts support this clone. This chain connects TRBV6-1 to TRBJ1-1; the D is unclear. Per germline, CDR1 MNHNS and CDR2 SASEGT. V was pared by 7 bases and J by 8 bases, with 5 bases between. CDR3 size: 9 residues. For the CDR3, the DNA is TGTGCCAGCAACGAGGAAGCTTTCTTT. It yields the protein CASNEEAFF.

V usage is TRBV30 and J usage is TRBJ2-5, with 10 bases that match TRBD2. V lost 2 bases to trimming and J lost 5 bases; unmatched junction nucleotides: 5. The length of the CDR3 is 14 residues. Per germline, CDR1 GTSNPN and CDR2 SVGIG (reference sequence). The CDR3 coding sequence is TGTGCCTGGAGTATAATTAGCGGGGGGGAGACCCAGTACTTC. Translating it yields CAWSIISGGETQYF. The whole variable domain, filled in from reference TRBV30 and TRBJ2-5, reads SQTIHQWPATLVQPVGSPLSLECTVEGTSNPNLYWYRQAAGRGLQLLFYSVGIGQISSEVPQNLSASRPQDRQFILSSKKLLLSDSGFYLCAWSIISGGETQYFGPGTRLLVL.

The chain couples TRBV19 to TRBJ2-3; 7 bases are a match to TRBD2. V lost 4 bases to trimming and J lost 3 bases; unmatched junction nucleotides: 13. Germline V gene data show CDR1 as LNHDA and CDR2 as SQIVND (reference sequence). CDR3 length: 17 amino acids. The CDR3, as DNA: TGTGCCAGTAGTACACGACTAGCCCACACGAGGACAGATACGCAGTATTTT. This translates into CASSTRLAHTRTDTQYF.

The chain links TRBV5-1 to TRBJ2-7, with 7 bases aligning to TRBD1. V shed 1 base, J shed 5 bases, and the junction held 6 bases outside the gene matches. Germline CDR1 reads SGHRS; CDR2 reads YFSETQ. The CDR3 is 14 residues long. CDR3 in amino acids: CASSLSTGTHEQYF. The DNA for the CDR3 is TGCGCCAGCAGCTTGTCGACAGGGACCCACGAGCAGTACTTC.

This clone was found once. The chain combines TRBV5-4 with TRBJ2-7, with 12 bases lining up with TRBD1. Germline V lookup: CDR1 SGHNT, CDR2 YYREEE (reference sequence). The CDR3 contains 13 residues. V was clipped by 5 bases and J by 6 bases; unmatched bases: 3. The CDR3 bases are TGTGCCAGCAGTTGGGACAGGGGGCTCGAGCAGTACTTC. It codes for CASSWDRGLEQYF. Full variable domain (remainder filled in from reference TRBV5-4 and TRBJ2-7): ETGVTQSPTHLIKTRGQQVTLRCSSQSGHNTVSWYQQALGQGPQFIFQYYREEENGRGNFPPRFSGLQFPNYSSELNVNALELDDSALYLCASSWDRGLEQYFGPGTRLTVT.

The rearrangement joins TRBV6-5 to TRBJ2-7, with D tentatively TRBD1 (5 bases). The germline V gene encodes CDR1 MNHEY and CDR2 SVGAGI. Trimming removed 5 bases from V and 3 bases from J, with 14 bases in between. CDR3 size: 14 residues. CDR3: CASSREWTYYEQYF. The CDR3 DNA follows: TGTGCCAGCAGTCGAGAGTGGACATACTACGAGCAGTACTTC.

The chain carries TRBV9 and TRBJ2-4; the match to TRBD2 covers 8 bases. The CDR3 consists of 14 residues. The junction had 2 bases not matched to a gene; V was cut back by 0 bases and J by 6 bases. Looked up from germline, CDR1 is SGDLS and CDR2 is YYNGEE. CDR3 sequence: CASSVAGGPNIQYF. CDR3 nucleotides: TGTGCCAGCAGCGTAGCGGGAGGGCCAAACATTCAGTACTTC.